This TCR beta chain was found in a study of blood T cell repertoires in COVID-19. For the study at large: From the United States, Italy and Spain came samples of acute and convalescent COVID-19.

The germline V gene encodes CDR1 SGHDN and CDR2 FVKESK. V was pared by 1 base and J by 4 bases, with 8 bases of the junction left unmatched. The CDR3 runs to 16 residues. Only in-frame clones appear in the TCRdb table, and some are missing; sequencing was by immunoSEQ multiplex PCR. The sample records about 240,000 clones, approximately 86% being singletons. The specimen was peripheral blood. This chain links TRBV14 with TRBJ1-1; the match to TRBD1 covers 8 bases. This TCR came from a woman aged 25-40 years with acute or convalescent COVID-19. The CDR3 spells CASSQGQGALITEAFF. The CDR3 DNA sequence: TGTGCCAGCAGCCAAGGGCAGGGGGCGTTAATCACTGAAGCTTTCTTT.